These 28 T cell receptor beta chains came from one sample sequenced in a study of shared clonotypes between healthy human individuals. Produced via immunoSEQ multiplex PCR; TCRdb's table is partial and in-frame only. The table has about 960,000 clones, approximately 80% seen once. The source material was memory CD4+ T cells sorted from blood. As for subset: CD45RA-negative fraction. These receptors originate from a young man in good health.

V usage is TRBV2 and J usage is TRBJ2-2; TRBD2 aligns across 8 bases. J was trimmed by 5 bases and V by 6 bases; bases with no gene match: 11. The CDR3 has 16 residues. The germline CDR1 and CDR2 sequences are SNHLY and FYNNEI. This chain's CDR3 is CASSPDSGTGTGELFF. CDR3 DNA: TGTGCCAGCAGCCCGGATAGCGGGACCGGTACCGGGGAGCTGTTTTTT.

In this sample, this clone turned up a few times. The gene calls are TRBV6-5 and TRBJ2-1, with D hard to call. The CDR3 is 14 residues long. V was trimmed by 6 bases and J by 0 bases, leaving 9 bases between them. The V gene's germline CDR1 is MNHEY and CDR2 SVGAGI. The CDR3 DNA is TGTGCCAGCAGGGGGAAAACCTCCTACAATGAGCAGTTCTTC. Translated, it gives CASRGKTSYNEQFF.

This clone showed up just a few times. The chain links TRBV10-2 to TRBJ1-2; TRBD1 might be the D (6 bases). The germline V gene encodes CDR1 WSHSY and CDR2 SAAADI. The CDR3 consists of 13 residues. Trimming shortened V by 7 bases and J by 6 bases, and 15 bases separated the two germline ends. The CDR3 DNA is TGCGCCAGCACTGGGGGGCTAGGGAATGGCTACACCTTC. Translation gives CASTGGLGNGYTF.

The chain is built from TRBV28 and TRBJ2-3, with D maybe TRBD1 (5 bases). V lost 5 bases, J lost 4 bases, and 7 bases lay in between. This CDR3 region has 12 residues. Germline lookup yields CDR1 MDHEN and CDR2 SYDVKM. The CDR3 sequence: CASSQGADTQYF. DNA of the CDR3: TGTGCCAGCAGTCAAGGGGCAGATACGCAGTATTTT.

This clone has just a few counts. The chain uses TRBV15 and TRBJ2-7; 10 nucleotides agree with TRBD2. There are 18 residues in the CDR3. With V trimmed by 3 bases and J by 3 bases, 14 bases remained unmatched. CDR1 is LNHNV, CDR2 YYDKDF, per germline (reference sequence). In DNA, the CDR3 is TGTGCCACCAGCAGCCCGGGCACTGGGGCTAGCGGGAGCTACGAGCAGTACTTC. Its protein product is CATSSPGTGASGSYEQYF.

On this clone: The sample holds other DNA sequences that translate to the same CDR3. This chain connects TRBV9 to TRBJ2-7; 10 positions agree with TRBD2. V trimming: 0 bases; J trimming: 4 bases; junction bases outside the gene matches: 1. CDR1 and CDR2 from the germline V gene are SGDLS and YYNGEE. CDR3 size: 14 residues. The CDR3 DNA reads as TGTGCCAGCAGCGTAGCTAGCGGGAGTTACGAGCAGTACTTC. Translated, it gives CASSVASGSYEQYF.

J is TRBJ2-5 and V is TRBV29-1; D ambiguous. The CDR3 covers 11 residues. V lost 4 bases to trimming and J lost 0 bases, with 3 bases between them. From germline, CDR1 is SQVTM and CDR2 ANQGSEA. CDR3 region: CSVGNQETQYF. The CDR3 DNA sequence: TGCAGCGTTGGGAACCAAGAGACCCAGTACTTC.

V usage is TRBV5-6 and J usage is TRBJ1-2; 8 bases fit TRBD1. The J segment lost 6 bases and the V segment lost 1 base, leaving 5 bases of the junction unmatched. The CDR3 runs 14 residues. Per the germline V gene, CDR1 is SGHDT and CDR2 is YYEEEE. The CDR3 DNA is TGTGCCAGCAGCTTGATTGCAGGGGGCCATGGCTACACCTTC. Its protein product is CASSLIAGGHGYTF.

The V call is TRBV5-1, the J call TRBJ2-3, with D unclear. Germline values: CDR1 SGHRS, CDR2 YFSETQ. The CDR3 runs 14 residues. Trimming left V 0 bases short and J 6 bases short, with 11 bases between. CDR3 region: CASSLDLRDDTQYF. The CDR3 region has the DNA TGCGCCAGCAGCTTGGACCTAAGAGATGATACGCAGTATTTT.

The table lists this clone with a few counts. Other DNA sequences within the sample encode an identical CDR3. The chain recombines TRBV9 with TRBJ1-1; D gene uncertain. V was shortened by 0 bases and J by 1 base, with 7 bases between the two germline ends. The length of the CDR3 is 14 residues. The germline V gene encodes CDR1 SGDLS and CDR2 YYNGEE. The CDR3 DNA is TGTGCCAGCAGCGTAGTGACGGGGAACACTGAAGCTTTCTTT. It yields the protein CASSVVTGNTEAFF.

V and J are TRBV7-6 and TRBJ2-7; D might be TRBD2 (5 bases). Germline CDR1 SGHVS, CDR2 FNYEAQ. With 1 base removed from V and 1 base from J, the gap between germline ends came to 11 bases. The CDR3 consists of 15 residues. As DNA, the CDR3 is TGTGCCAGCAGCTTAGGTTCAAGCGGATCCTACGAGCAGTACTTC. Translating it yields CASSLGSSGSYEQYF.

The chain uses TRBV10-2 and TRBJ1-1, with 9 bases matching TRBD1. J gave up 4 bases and V 8 bases, and 8 bases lay outside the gene matches. Germline V CDR1 and CDR2: WSHSY, SAAADI. The CDR3 contains 14 residues. This CDR3 reads CASGIQGASTEAFF. The CDR3 nucleotides are TGCGCCAGCGGTATACAGGGGGCGAGCACTGAAGCTTTCTTT.

The chain has TRBV6-1 and TRBJ2-7; D possibly corresponds to TRBD1 (6 bases). Per the germline V gene, CDR1 is MNHNS and CDR2 is SASEGT. V was trimmed by 3 bases and J by 2 bases, leaving 14 bases between them. The CDR3 covers 15 residues. The CDR3 reads CASSEGTPSTYEQYF. In nucleotides, the CDR3 is TGTGCCAGCAGTGAGGGGACACCTAGTACCTACGAGCAGTACTTC.

The chain uses TRBV5-1 and TRBJ2-5; D could derive from TRBD1 or TRBD2 (5 bases each). The germline V and J ends were trimmed by 9 bases and 4 bases, with 19 bases remaining between them. This CDR3 region has 14 residues. CDR1 is SGHRS, CDR2 YFSETQ, per germline. As DNA, the CDR3 is TGCGCCACCGGGCTGGGGGATTACGTAGAGACCCAGTACTTC. The encoded protein is CATGLGDYVETQYF.

J is TRBJ2-5 and V is TRBV6-9; 7 bases are a match to TRBD2. V lost 10 bases, J lost 3 bases, and 8 bases stayed unmatched. This CDR3 comprises 13 residues. In germline, CDR1 is MNHGY, CDR2 SVAAGI. This chain's CDR3 is CAIQLANEETQYF. In DNA form, the CDR3 reads TGTGCCATTCAACTAGCGAATGAAGAGACCCAGTACTTC.

The chain is built from TRBV7-2 and TRBJ1-6; D gene uncertain. V was trimmed by 2 bases and J by 5 bases, leaving 10 bases between them. The CDR3 consists of 15 residues. Germline CDR1 is SGHTA and CDR2 is FQGNSA. CDR3 sequence: CASSLIQRDNSPLHF. As DNA, the CDR3 is TGTGCCAGCAGCTTAATCCAACGGGATAATTCACCCCTCCACTTT.

The genes are TRBV28 and TRBJ2-2; the D gene is possibly TRBD1 (6 bases). Germline CDR1 reads MDHEN; CDR2 reads SYDVKM. Trimming removed 8 bases from V and 4 bases from J, with 14 bases in between. The CDR3 has 14 residues. The CDR3 protein is CASLEGGSTGELFF. CDR3 in DNA: TGTGCCAGCTTAGAAGGGGGTAGCACCGGGGAGCTGTTTTTT.

Only a few counts were recorded for this clone. The rearrangement joins TRBV10-3 to TRBJ1-1; D gene uncertain. Between the trimmed V and J ends, which lost 4 bases and 2 bases, there was a span of 11 bases. The CDR3 sequence is 14 residues long. The germline gives CDR1 ENHRY, CDR2 SYGVKD. The CDR3 spells CAISVSTDNTEAFF. DNA for the CDR3: TGTGCCATCAGTGTGTCCACAGACAACACTGAAGCTTTCTTT.

The genes are TRBV4-3 and TRBJ1-2; D uncertain. The V end was cut by 1 base, the J end by 8 bases, with 8 bases between. Looked up from germline, CDR1 is LGHNA and CDR2 is YSLEER. The CDR3 runs to 12 residues. The CDR3 loop is CASSQGYNGYTF. For the CDR3, the DNA is TGCGCCAGCAGCCAAGGATACAACGGCTACACCTTC.

V is TRBV9 and J is TRBJ2-1, with a weak D call TRBD1 (6 bases). The CDR3 loop spans 16 amino acids. CDR1 and CDR2 from the germline V gene are SGDLS and YYNGEE. V was shortened by 2 bases and J by 0 bases, with 12 bases between the two germline ends. The CDR3 nucleotides read TGTGCCAGCAGCGTGGGACACCGGAGCTCCTACAATGAGCAGTTCTTC. Translating gives CASSVGHRSSYNEQFF.

This clone was observed a handful of times. Written as DNA, the CDR3 is TGTGCCAGCAGCTTAGGACCGGGCGGGGGGTACAATGAGCAGTTCTTC. Translating it yields CASSLGPGGGYNEQFF. The chain carries TRBV7-9 and TRBJ2-1, with 8 bases fitting TRBD2. This CDR3 has 16 residues. V was pared by 1 base and J by 4 bases, with 6 bases of the junction left unmatched. Germline V gives CDR1 SEHNR, CDR2 FQNEAQ (reference sequence).

This rearrangement joins TRBV5-1 to TRBJ2-5; no clear D gene. Germline CDR1 reads SGHRS; CDR2 reads YFSETQ. The CDR3 is 13 residues long. The V gene lost 0 bases and the J gene lost 5 bases, with 8 bases spanning the gap. The CDR3 protein is CASSLEGMETQYF. The DNA for the CDR3 is TGCGCCAGCAGCTTGGAAGGGATGGAGACCCAGTACTTC.

The chain combines TRBV27 with TRBJ2-7, with TRBD2 matching over 13 bases. The CDR3 is made up of 16 amino acids. The germline CDR1 and CDR2 sequences are MNHEY and SMNVEV (reference sequence). V shed 6 bases, J shed 2 bases, and the junction held 7 bases outside the gene matches. The CDR3 sequence is CASSLTGTSGTYEQYF. The CDR3 nucleotides are TGTGCCAGCAGCCTAACCGGGACTAGCGGGACCTACGAGCAGTACTTC.

Of note for this clone: The sample has other DNA sequences that encode this CDR3 too. The chain has TRBV28 and TRBJ2-3, with D uncertain. Germline V CDR1 and CDR2: MDHEN, SYDVKM. CDR3 length: 12 amino acids. V gave up 1 base and J gave up 4 bases, with 3 bases separating them. This chain's CDR3 is CASSLLADTQYF. The CDR3 nucleotides read TGTGCCAGCAGTTTATTAGCAGATACGCAGTATTTT.

This chain connects TRBV16 to TRBJ1-3; D call uncertain. V was pared by 0 bases and J by 2 bases, with 8 bases between. The CDR3 loop spans 15 amino acids. Germline assignment: CDR1 KGHSY and CDR2 FQNENV. This chain's CDR3 is CASSQSSGAGNTIYF. The CDR3 DNA reads TGTGCCAGCAGCCAATCGTCCGGGGCTGGAAACACCATATATTTT.

The chain uses TRBV21-1 and TRBJ1-2. TRBV21-1 is labeled a pseudogene. This CDR3 is built from 13 residues. This CDR3 reads CASCWGSLYGYTF. CDR3 coding DNA: TGTGCCAGCTGTTGGGGTAGCCTCTATGGCTACACCTTC.

This chain joins TRBV25-1 and TRBJ2-1; TRBD2 agrees at 9 bases. The CDR3 consists of 15 residues. Germline assignment: CDR1 MGHDK and CDR2 SYGVNS. J lost 11 bases, V lost 2 bases, and 10 bases had no gene match. In DNA, the CDR3 is TGTGCCAGCAGTGAAGCGGGAGGGCCTCGAGTACAGCAGTTCTTC. It codes for CASSEAGGPRVQQFF.

The V and J genes are TRBV21-1 and TRBJ2-7; the DNA was not compared with TRBD1, the D call given in the table. TRBV21-1 is a pseudogene. The CDR3 length is 14 residues. The CDR3: CVVEGQGKTYEQYF. DNA for the CDR3: TGTGTTGTAGAGGGGCAGGGGAAGACCTACGAGCAGTACTTC.